The 19 T cell receptor beta chains below were found in one sample sequenced in a study of T-cell memory formation after mild COVID-19. TCRdb analysed the 5' RACE reads with MiXCR anew, one entry per CDR3 protein. The sample lists roughly 600,000 distinct CDR3 sequences, approximately 18% seen once, with more than 10% in the top ten. Input material: PBMCs or a T cell subset sorted from them (not recorded which). The receptors stem from an adult woman who had mild COVID-19 (a few samples of this study predate the infection). Cell type and time point are not known.

This sequence joins TRBV29-1 and TRBJ2-5; the D gene is possibly TRBD2 (7 bases). The CDR3 totals 13 residues. Deletions cut 7 bases from V and 4 bases from J, with 16 bases between. The V gene's germline CDR1 is SQVTM and CDR2 ANQGSEA. The CDR3: CSGGGLGGETQYF. Written as DNA, the CDR3 is TGCAGCGGGGGGGGGCTTGGTGGAGAGACCCAGTACTTC.

The chain uses TRBV5-1 and TRBJ1-1; D call uncertain. The V gene's germline CDR1 is SGHRS and CDR2 YFSETQ. V lost 4 bases, J lost 4 bases, and 14 bases lay in between. The CDR3 is made up of 14 amino acids. CDR3 in amino acids: CASSPFSTSTEAFF. DNA of the CDR3: TGCGCCAGCAGCCCTTTCAGCACAAGCACTGAAGCTTTCTTT.

This clonotype was counted between two and nine times. V is TRBV6-6 and J is TRBJ1-1; TRBD1 is a possible D gene (5 bases). The V and J ends lost 0 bases and 3 bases respectively, with 14 bases between them. CDR1 MNHNY and CDR2 SVGAGI come from the germline V gene (reference sequence). The CDR3 is 16 amino acids. CDR3 sequence: CASSYSGVGEDTEAFF. The CDR3 coding sequence is TGTGCCAGCAGTTACTCGGGTGTAGGGGAGGACACTGAAGCTTTCTTT.

The gene calls are TRBV11-2 and TRBJ1-2; unclear D gene. This CDR3 comprises 13 residues. With 6 bases removed from V and 2 bases from J, the gap between germline ends came to 10 bases. The germline CDR1 and CDR2 sequences are SGHAT and FQNNGV. CDR3 residues: CASSLSLNYGYTF. For the CDR3, the DNA is TGTGCCAGCAGTCTCAGCCTAAACTATGGCTACACCTTC.

CDR3 region: CAWNPGQGNTEAFF. As DNA, the CDR3 is TGTGCCTGGAACCCGGGACAGGGAAACACTGAAGCTTTCTTT. The chain carries TRBV30 and TRBJ1-1; 9 bases fit TRBD1. CDR3 length: 14 residues. After removal of 4 bases from V and 2 bases from J, the junction contained 5 bases not matched to a gene. CDR1 and CDR2 from the germline V gene are GTSNPN and SVGIG (reference sequence).

This clonotype turned up a few times. This chain joins TRBV7-2 and TRBJ2-2; 8 nucleotides agree with TRBD2. CDR1 and CDR2 from the germline V gene are SGHTA and FQGNSA. J lost 7 bases, V lost 4 bases, and 20 bases had no gene match. The CDR3 loop spans 19 amino acids. CDR3: CASSSPQIGGAGDGGELFF. As DNA, the CDR3 is TGTGCCAGCAGCTCCCCCCAGATCGGGGGGGCGGGGGATGGCGGGGAGCTGTTTTTT. The whole variable domain, remainder taken from reference TRBV7-2 and TRBJ2-2, is GAGVSQSPSNKVTEKGKDVELRCDPISGHTALYWYRQSLGQGLEFLIYFQGNSAPDKSGLPSDRFSAERTGGSVSTLTIQRTQQEDSAVYLCASSSPQIGGAGDGGELFFGEGSRLTVL.

The chain joins TRBV11-3 to TRBJ2-2; 9 nucleotides match TRBD2. Per germline, CDR1 SGHNT and CDR2 YENEEA. Trimming cost V 4 bases and J 3 bases; bases outside gene matches: 6. The CDR3 runs to 16 residues. The CDR3 nucleotides are TGTGCCAGCAGCTGGGCGGGGGGGCCTGACACCGGGGAGCTGTTTTTT. Its translation is CASSWAGGPDTGELFF. Supplemented by reference TRBV11-3 and TRBJ2-2, the full variable domain reads EAGVVQSPRYKIIEKKQPVAFWCNPISGHNTLYWYLQNLGQGPELLIRYENEEAVDDSQLPKDRFSAERLKGVDSTLKIQPAELGDSAVYLCASSWAGGPDTGELFFGEGSRLTVL.

This clonotype was found a few times. The chain has TRBV6-5 and TRBJ2-7; D may be TRBD2 (5 bases). In germline, CDR1 is MNHEY, CDR2 SVGAGI. Trimming removed 6 bases from V and 0 bases from J, with 12 bases in between. The CDR3 is 14 amino acids. CDR3 nucleotide sequence: TGTGCCAGCAGACCGGGCCGGGACTCCTACGAGCAGTACTTC. Translated, it gives CASRPGRDSYEQYF.

This clonotype was observed a handful of times. This chain links TRBV27 with TRBJ2-7; TRBD2 matches 7 bases. CDR1 and CDR2 from the germline V gene are MNHEY and SMNVEV (reference sequence). The CDR3 loop spans 16 amino acids. V dropped 3 bases and J dropped 0; count of bases not matched to a gene: 8. The CDR3 nucleotides read TGTGCCAGCAGTTTTTCCCCAGCTAGCGGCTCCTACGAGCAGTACTTC. This encodes CASSFSPASGSYEQYF.

This clonotype was counted only a few times. The chain joins TRBV12-3 or TRBV12-4 to TRBJ2-7; D is tentatively TRBD1 or TRBD2 (6 bases each). V lost 3 bases to trimming and J lost 3 bases, with 15 bases between them. The CDR3 sequence is 15 residues long. The CDR3 sequence is CASSFGGPPLYEQYF. The CDR3 DNA reads TGTGCCAGCAGTTTTGGGGGGCCCCCCCTCTACGAGCAGTACTTC.

The chain employs TRBV3-1 and TRBJ2-7; D is uncertain. CDR1 is LGHDT and CDR2 is YNNKEL in the germline V gene (reference sequence). This CDR3 region has 12 residues. Trimming shortened V by 4 bases and J by 5 bases, and 9 bases separated the two germline ends. CDR3 DNA: TGTGCCAGCAGCCGAGGTGGCCACGAGCAGTACTTC. This codes for CASSRGGHEQYF.

The rearrangement links TRBV9 to TRBJ1-3; D ambiguous. CDR1 SGDLS and CDR2 YYNGEE come from the germline V gene. The CDR3 runs to 15 residues. Trimming shortened V by 3 bases and J by 4 bases, and 14 bases separated the two germline ends. The CDR3, as DNA: TGTGCCAGCAGCGAGCGGACGGCAGGCGGAAACACCATATATTTT. Its protein is CASSERTAGGNTIYF.

This clonotype was counted between two and nine times. V usage is TRBV5-1 and J usage is TRBJ2-5; D uncertain. Trimming took off 1 base at V and 2 bases at J, with 15 bases between the two ends. CDR3 length: 16 residues. Germline V gives CDR1 SGHRS, CDR2 YFSETQ. As DNA, the CDR3 is TGCGCCAGCAGCTTGTTTATGGGTGCAGGTCAAGAGACCCAGTACTTC. This encodes CASSLFMGAGQETQYF.

V usage is TRBV12-3 or TRBV12-4 and J usage is TRBJ1-2; D not certain. The V and J ends lost 6 bases and 8 bases respectively, with 16 bases between them. There are 13 residues in the CDR3. The CDR3 here is CASRSDRSVGYTF. The CDR3 DNA reads as TGTGCCAGCAGGAGCGACCGCTCTGTAGGCTACACCTTC.

This clonotype was picked up a small number of times. The chain uses TRBV12-3 or TRBV12-4 and TRBJ1-1; TRBD1 is a possible D gene (5 bases). This CDR3 has 12 residues. The germline V and J ends were trimmed by 4 bases and 8 bases, with 11 bases remaining between them. This chain's CDR3 is CASSWGGLEAFF. The CDR3 coding sequence is TGTGCCAGCAGTTGGGGGGGTTTGGAAGCTTTCTTT.

This clonotype was recorded a few times. The chain employs TRBV11-2 and TRBJ2-1, with a tentative D call TRBD2 (5 bases). Germline V gene sequence: CDR1 SGHAT, CDR2 FQNNGV. The CDR3 runs to 16 residues. V was cut by 2 bases and J by 5 bases, with 16 bases left in between. CDR3 residues: CASSLSEGLIHNEQFF. CDR3 nucleotide sequence: TGTGCCAGCAGCTTATCCGAAGGACTTATCCACAATGAGCAGTTCTTC.

There are many counts of this clonotype. The chain combines TRBV20-1 with TRBJ2-1; D may be TRBD1 (6 bases). The ends were cut back, 5 bases at V and 1 base at J, with 15 bases in the middle. CDR3 size: 15 residues. CDR1 DFQATT and CDR2 SNEGSKA come from the germline V gene (reference sequence). The CDR3 coding sequence is TGCAGTGCTGGGACAATAGGGGTTTCCTACAATGAGCAGTTCTTC. This codes for CSAGTIGVSYNEQFF.

The rearrangement joins TRBV25-1 to TRBJ1-2, with no clear D. Germline CDR1 is MGHDK and CDR2 is SYGVNS. The CDR3 sequence is 15 residues long. V lost 3 bases to trimming and J lost 4 bases, with 15 bases between them. The CDR3 protein is CASSDPHGRSYGYTF. The CDR3, as DNA: TGTGCCAGCAGTGATCCACACGGCAGATCCTATGGCTACACCTTC.

The chain joins TRBV6-6 to TRBJ2-3, with a tentative D call TRBD2 (6 bases). Germline CDR1 reads MNHNY; CDR2 reads SVGAGI (reference sequence). The CDR3 contains 16 residues. V gave up 7 bases and J gave up 3 bases, with 20 bases separating them. DNA of the CDR3: TGTGCCAGCAAAAACCTCGGGCGGGAATTAACAGATACGCAGTATTTT. It yields the protein CASKNLGRELTDTQYF.